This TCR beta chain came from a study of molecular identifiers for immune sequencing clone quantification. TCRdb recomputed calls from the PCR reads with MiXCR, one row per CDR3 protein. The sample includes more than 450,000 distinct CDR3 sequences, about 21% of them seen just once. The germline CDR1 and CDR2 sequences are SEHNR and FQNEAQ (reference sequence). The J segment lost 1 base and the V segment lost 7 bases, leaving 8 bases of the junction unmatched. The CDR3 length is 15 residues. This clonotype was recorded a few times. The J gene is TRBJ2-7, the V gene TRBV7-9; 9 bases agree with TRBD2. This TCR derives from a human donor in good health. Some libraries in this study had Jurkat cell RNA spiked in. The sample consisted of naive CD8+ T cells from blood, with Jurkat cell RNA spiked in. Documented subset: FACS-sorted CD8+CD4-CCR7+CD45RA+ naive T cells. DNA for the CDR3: TGTGCCAGCACCGAGGGTAGCGGGAGTTCCTACGAGCAGTACTTC. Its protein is CASTEGSGSSYEQYF.